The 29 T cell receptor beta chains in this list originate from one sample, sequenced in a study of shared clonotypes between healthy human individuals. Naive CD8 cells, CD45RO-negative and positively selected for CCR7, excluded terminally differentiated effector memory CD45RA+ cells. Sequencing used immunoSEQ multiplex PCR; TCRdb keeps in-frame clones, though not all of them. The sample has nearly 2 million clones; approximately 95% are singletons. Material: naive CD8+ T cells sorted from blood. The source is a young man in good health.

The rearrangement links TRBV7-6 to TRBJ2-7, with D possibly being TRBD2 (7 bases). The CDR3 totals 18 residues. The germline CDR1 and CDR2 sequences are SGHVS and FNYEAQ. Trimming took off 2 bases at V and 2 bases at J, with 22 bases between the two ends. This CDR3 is CASSLSRGFREDTYEQYF. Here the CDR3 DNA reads TGTGCCAGCAGCTTATCCAGGGGTTTTCGGGAGGATACCTACGAGCAGTACTTC.

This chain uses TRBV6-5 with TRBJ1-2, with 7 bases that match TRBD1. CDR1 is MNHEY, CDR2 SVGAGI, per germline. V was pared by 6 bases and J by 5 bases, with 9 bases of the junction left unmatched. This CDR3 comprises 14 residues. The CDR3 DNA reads TGTGCCAGCAGGATAACAGGGGAGTGGTATGGCTACACCTTC. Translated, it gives CASRITGEWYGYTF.

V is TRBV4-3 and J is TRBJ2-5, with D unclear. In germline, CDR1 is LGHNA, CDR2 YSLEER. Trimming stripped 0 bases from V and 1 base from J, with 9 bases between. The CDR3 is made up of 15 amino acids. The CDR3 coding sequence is TGCGCCAGCAGCCAAGATCTCTTTAGCCAAGAGACCCAGTACTTC. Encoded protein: CASSQDLFSQETQYF.

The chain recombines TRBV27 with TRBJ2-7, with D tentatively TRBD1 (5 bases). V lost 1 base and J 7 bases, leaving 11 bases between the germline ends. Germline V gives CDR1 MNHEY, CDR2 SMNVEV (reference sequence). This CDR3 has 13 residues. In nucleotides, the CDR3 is TGTGCCAGCAGTTTATTGGGGCCCTCTGAGCAGTACTTC. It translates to CASSLLGPSEQYF.

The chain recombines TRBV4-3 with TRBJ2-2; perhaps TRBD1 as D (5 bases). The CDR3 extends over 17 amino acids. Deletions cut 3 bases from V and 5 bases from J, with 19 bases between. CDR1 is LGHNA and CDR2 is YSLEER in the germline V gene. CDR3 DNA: TGCGCCAGCAGCCATTTGCTTGACAGCCCGGGTACCGGGGAGCTGTTTTTT. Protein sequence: CASSHLLDSPGTGELFF.

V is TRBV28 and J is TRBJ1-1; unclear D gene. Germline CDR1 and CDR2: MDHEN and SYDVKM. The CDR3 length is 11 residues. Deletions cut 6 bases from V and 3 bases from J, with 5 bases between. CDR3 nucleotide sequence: TGTGCCAGCAGCGCTGACACTGAAGCTTTCTTT. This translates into CASSADTEAFF.

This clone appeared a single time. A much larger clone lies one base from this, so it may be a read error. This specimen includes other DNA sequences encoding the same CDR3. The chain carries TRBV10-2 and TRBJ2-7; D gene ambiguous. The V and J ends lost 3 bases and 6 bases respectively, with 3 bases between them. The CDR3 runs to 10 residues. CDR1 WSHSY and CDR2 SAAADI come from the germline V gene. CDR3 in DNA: TGCGCCAGCAGTGACTCCGAGCAGTACTTC. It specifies CASSDSEQYF.

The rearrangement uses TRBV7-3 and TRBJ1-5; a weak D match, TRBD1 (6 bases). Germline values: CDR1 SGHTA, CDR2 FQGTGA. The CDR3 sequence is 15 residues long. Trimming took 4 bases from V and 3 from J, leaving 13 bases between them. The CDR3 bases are TGTGCCAGCAGCTATCACCAGGGGACCAATCAGCCCCAGCATTTT. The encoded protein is CASSYHQGTNQPQHF.

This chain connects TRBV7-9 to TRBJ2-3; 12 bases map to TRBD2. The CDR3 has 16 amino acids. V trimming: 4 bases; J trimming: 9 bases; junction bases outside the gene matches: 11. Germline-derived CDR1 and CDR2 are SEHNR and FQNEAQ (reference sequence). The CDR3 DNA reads TGTGCCAGCAGCTCACGGACTAGCGGGGCCGGAGGGACGCAGTATTTT. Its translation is CASSSRTSGAGGTQYF. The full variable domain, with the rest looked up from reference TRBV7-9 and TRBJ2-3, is DTGVSQNPRHKITKRGQNVTFRCDPISEHNRLYWYRQTLGQGPEFLTYFQNEAQLEKSRLLSDRFSAERPKGSFSTLEIQRTEQGDSAMYLCASSSRTSGAGGTQYFGPGTRLTVL.

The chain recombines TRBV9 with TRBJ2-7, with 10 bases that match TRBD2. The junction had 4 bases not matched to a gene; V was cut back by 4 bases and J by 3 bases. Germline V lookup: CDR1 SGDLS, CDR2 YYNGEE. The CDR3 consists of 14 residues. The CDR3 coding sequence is TGTGCCAGCAGCCCCCTAGCGGGAGTCTACGAGCAGTACTTC. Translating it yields CASSPLAGVYEQYF.

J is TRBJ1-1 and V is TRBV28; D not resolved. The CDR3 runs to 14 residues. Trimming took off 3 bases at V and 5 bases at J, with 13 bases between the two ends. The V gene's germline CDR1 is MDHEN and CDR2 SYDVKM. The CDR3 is CASSLPTWATEAFF. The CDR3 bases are TGTGCCAGCAGTTTGCCGACCTGGGCTACTGAAGCTTTCTTT.

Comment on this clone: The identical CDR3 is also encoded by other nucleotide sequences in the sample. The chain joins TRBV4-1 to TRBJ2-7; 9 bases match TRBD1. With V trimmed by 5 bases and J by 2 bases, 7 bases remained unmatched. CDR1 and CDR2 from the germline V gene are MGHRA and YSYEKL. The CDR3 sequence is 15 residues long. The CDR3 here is CASSFAGTGTYEQYF. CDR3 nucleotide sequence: TGCGCCAGCAGCTTTGCCGGGACAGGGACCTACGAGCAGTACTTC.

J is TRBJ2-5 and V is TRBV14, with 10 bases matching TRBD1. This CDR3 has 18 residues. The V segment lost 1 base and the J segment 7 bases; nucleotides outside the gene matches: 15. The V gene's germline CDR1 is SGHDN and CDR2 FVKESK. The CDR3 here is CASSQGGQGTTKEGTQYF. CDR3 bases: TGTGCCAGCAGCCAAGGGGGACAGGGGACGACCAAGGAGGGGACCCAGTACTTC.

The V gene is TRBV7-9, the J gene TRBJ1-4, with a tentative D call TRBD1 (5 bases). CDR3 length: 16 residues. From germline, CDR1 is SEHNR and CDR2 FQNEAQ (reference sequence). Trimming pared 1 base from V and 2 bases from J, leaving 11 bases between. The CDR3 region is CASSLVGGDTNEKLFF. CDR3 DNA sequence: TGTGCCAGCAGCTTAGTCGGGGGGGACACTAATGAAAAACTGTTTTTT.

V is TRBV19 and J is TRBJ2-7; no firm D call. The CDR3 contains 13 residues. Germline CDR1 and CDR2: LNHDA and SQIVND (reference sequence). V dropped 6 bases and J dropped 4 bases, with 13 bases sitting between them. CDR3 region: CASSRKYSYEQYF. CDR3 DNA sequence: TGTGCCAGTAGCCGGAAATATTCTTACGAGCAGTACTTC.

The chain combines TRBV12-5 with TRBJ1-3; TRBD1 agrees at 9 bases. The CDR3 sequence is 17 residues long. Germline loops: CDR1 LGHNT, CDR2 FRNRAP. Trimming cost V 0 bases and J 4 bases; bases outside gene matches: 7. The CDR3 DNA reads TGTGCTAGTGGTTTGGTGGGGACAGGGAGGGCGGGAAACACCATATATTTT. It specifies CASGLVGTGRAGNTIYF.

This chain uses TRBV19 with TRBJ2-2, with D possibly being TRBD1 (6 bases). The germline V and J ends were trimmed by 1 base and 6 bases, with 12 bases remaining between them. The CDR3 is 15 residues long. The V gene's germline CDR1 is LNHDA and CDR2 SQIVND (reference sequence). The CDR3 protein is CASSIVGGWAGELFF. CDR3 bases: TGTGCCAGTAGTATAGTAGGGGGTTGGGCCGGGGAGCTGTTTTTT. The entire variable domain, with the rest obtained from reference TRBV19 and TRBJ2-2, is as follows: DGGITQSPKYLFRKEGQNVTLSCEQNLNHDAMYWYRQDPGQGLRLIYYSQIVNDFQKGDIAEGYSVSREKKESFPLTVTSAQKNPTAFYLCASSIVGGWAGELFFGEGSRLTVL.

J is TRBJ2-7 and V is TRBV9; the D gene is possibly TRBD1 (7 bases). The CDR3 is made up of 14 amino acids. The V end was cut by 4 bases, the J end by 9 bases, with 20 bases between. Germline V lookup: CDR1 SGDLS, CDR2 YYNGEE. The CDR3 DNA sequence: TGTGCCAGCAGCTCAGTTGGAGGGACAGAGAGGCAGTACTTC. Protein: CASSSVGGTERQYF.

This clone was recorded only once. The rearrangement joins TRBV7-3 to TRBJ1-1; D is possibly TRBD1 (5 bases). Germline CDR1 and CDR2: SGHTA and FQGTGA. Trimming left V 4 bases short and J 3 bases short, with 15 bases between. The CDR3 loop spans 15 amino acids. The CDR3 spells CASSSGGEGHTEAFF. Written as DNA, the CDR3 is TGTGCCAGCAGCTCCGGGGGAGAGGGGCACACTGAAGCTTTCTTT.

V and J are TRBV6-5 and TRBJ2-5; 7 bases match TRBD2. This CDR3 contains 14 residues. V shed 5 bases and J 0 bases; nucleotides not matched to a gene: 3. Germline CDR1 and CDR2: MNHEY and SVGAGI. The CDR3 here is CASSTLANQETQYF. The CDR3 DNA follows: TGTGCCAGCAGTACACTAGCGAACCAAGAGACCCAGTACTTC.

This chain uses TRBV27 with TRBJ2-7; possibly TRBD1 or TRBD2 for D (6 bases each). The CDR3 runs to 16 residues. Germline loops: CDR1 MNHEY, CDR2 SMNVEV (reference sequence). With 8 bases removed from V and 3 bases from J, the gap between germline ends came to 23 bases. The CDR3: CASGWVGGSSVYEQYF. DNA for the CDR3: TGTGCCAGCGGCTGGGTGGGGGGCAGCTCGGTCTACGAGCAGTACTTC.

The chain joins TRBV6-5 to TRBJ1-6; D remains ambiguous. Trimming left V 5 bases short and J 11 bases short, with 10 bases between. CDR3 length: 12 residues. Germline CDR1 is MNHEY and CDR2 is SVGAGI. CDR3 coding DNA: TGTGCCAGCAGTCCTACAGCCGCACCCCTCCACTTT. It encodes CASSPTAAPLHF.

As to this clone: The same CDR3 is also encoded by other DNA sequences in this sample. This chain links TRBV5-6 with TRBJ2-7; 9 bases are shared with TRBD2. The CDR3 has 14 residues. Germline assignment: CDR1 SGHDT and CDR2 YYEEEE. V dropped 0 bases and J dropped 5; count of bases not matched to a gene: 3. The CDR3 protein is CASSLGLAGHEQYF. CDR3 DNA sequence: TGTGCCAGCAGCTTGGGCCTAGCGGGACACGAGCAGTACTTC.

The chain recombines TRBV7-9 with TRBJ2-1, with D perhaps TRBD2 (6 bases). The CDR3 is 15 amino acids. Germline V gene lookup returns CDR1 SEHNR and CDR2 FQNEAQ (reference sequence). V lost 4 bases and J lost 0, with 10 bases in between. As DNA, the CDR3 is TGTGCCAGCAGCTCGAGGGACTTCTCCTACAATGAGCAGTTCTTC. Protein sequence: CASSSRDFSYNEQFF.

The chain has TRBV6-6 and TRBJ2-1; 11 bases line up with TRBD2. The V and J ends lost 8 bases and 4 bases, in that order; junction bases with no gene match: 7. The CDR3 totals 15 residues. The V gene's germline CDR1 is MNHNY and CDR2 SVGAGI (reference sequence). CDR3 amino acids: CASVSGLAEYNEQFF. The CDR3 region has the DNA TGTGCCAGCGTTTCGGGACTAGCGGAATACAATGAGCAGTTCTTC.

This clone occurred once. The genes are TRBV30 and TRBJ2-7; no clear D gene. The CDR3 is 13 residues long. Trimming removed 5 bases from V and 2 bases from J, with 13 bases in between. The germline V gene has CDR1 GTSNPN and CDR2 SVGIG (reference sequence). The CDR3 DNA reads TGTGCCTGGGCATTACACGGGCCCTACGAGCAGTACTTC. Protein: CAWALHGPYEQYF.

The CDR3 DNA reads TGTGCCATCAGCAGACCGGGAAACAATTACGAGCAGTACTTC. This encodes CAISRPGNNYEQYF. The genes are TRBV10-3 and TRBJ2-7, with D perhaps matching TRBD2 (5 bases). V lost 6 bases and J lost 4, with 16 bases in between. The CDR3 length is 14 residues. Per the germline V gene, CDR1 is ENHRY and CDR2 is SYGVKD.

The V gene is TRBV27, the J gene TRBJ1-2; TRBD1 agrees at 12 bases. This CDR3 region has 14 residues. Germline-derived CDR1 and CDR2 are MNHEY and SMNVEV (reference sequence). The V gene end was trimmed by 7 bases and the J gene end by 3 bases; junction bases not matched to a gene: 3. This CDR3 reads CASTGTGGDYGYTF. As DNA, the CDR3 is TGTGCCAGCACCGGGACAGGGGGCGACTATGGCTACACCTTC.

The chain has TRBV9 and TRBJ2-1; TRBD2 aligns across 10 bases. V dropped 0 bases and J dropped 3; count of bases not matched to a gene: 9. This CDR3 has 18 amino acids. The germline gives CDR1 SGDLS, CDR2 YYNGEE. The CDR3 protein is CASSVAQPGLALYNEQFF. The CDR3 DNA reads TGTGCCAGCAGCGTAGCCCAACCGGGACTAGCGCTCTACAATGAGCAGTTCTTC.